The 30 T cell receptor beta chains below all came from one sample that was sequenced in a study of cytomegalovirus exposure and HLA in healthy donors. Profiling relied on immunoSEQ multiplex PCR, and the TCRdb table lists in-frame clones only, not all of them. The sample consists of 200,000 or so clones, 75% to 90% of them appearing once. Source material: PBMCs. The receptors originated from a woman between 18 and 30 years old in good health and CMV-seronegative.

The chain has TRBV30 and TRBJ1-2; D remains ambiguous. The germline V gene has CDR1 GTSNPN and CDR2 SVGIG (reference sequence). V was trimmed by 1 base and J by 4 bases, leaving 16 bases between them. This CDR3 has 15 residues. CDR3 in amino acids: CAWSATRRFSYGYTF. In DNA, the CDR3 is TGTGCCTGGAGTGCTACCAGGCGTTTTAGCTATGGCTACACCTTC. The full variable domain, its missing parts supplied by reference TRBV30 and TRBJ1-2, is SQTIHQWPATLVQPVGSPLSLECTVEGTSNPNLYWYRQAAGRGLQLLFYSVGIGQISSEVPQNLSASRPQDRQFILSSKKLLLSDSGFYLCAWSATRRFSYGYTFGSGTRLTVV.

This chain joins TRBV6-5 and TRBJ2-7; 10 bases align to TRBD2. Germline loops: CDR1 MNHEY, CDR2 SVGAGI. V dropped 6 bases and J dropped 5; count of bases not matched to a gene: 4. The CDR3 is made up of 13 amino acids. The CDR3 loop reads CASRLAGSHEQYF. In DNA form, the CDR3 reads TGTGCCAGCAGACTAGCGGGATCCCACGAGCAGTACTTC.

The chain carries TRBV7-9 and TRBJ1-3; a possible D gene is TRBD1 (5 bases). The CDR3 runs 16 residues. The V gene's germline CDR1 is SEHNR and CDR2 FQNEAQ (reference sequence). V was cut by 5 bases and J by 0 bases, with 14 bases left in between. The CDR3 DNA reads as TGTGCCAGCAGCCAAAGGGACTCTCGCTCTGGAAACACCATATATTTT. This gives the protein CASSQRDSRSGNTIYF.

V is TRBV5-4 and J is TRBJ1-1; D call uncertain. Trimming stripped 3 bases from V and 0 bases from J, with 12 bases between. Germline V gene data show CDR1 as SGHNT and CDR2 as YYREEE (reference sequence). The CDR3 extends over 15 amino acids. The CDR3 region is CASSSAGLMNTEAFF. The DNA for the CDR3 is TGTGCCAGCAGCTCCGCCGGCCTCATGAACACTGAAGCTTTCTTT.

V is TRBV18 and J is TRBJ1-1; D gene ambiguous. V gave up 1 base and J gave up 3 bases, with 6 bases separating them. Germline lookup yields CDR1 KGHSH and CDR2 LQKENI. This CDR3 comprises 13 residues. This CDR3 reads CASSPRAHTEAFF. CDR3 in DNA: TGTGCCAGCTCACCACGGGCCCACACTGAAGCTTTCTTT.

In DNA form, the CDR3 reads TGTGCCAGCAGGGGTACATTACAGGGCTCCTACAATGAGCAGTTCTTC. This sequence encodes CASRGTLQGSYNEQFF. The chain is built from TRBV2 and TRBJ2-1, with D perhaps matching TRBD1 (6 bases). This CDR3 comprises 16 residues. CDR1 is SNHLY, CDR2 FYNNEI, per germline. Trimming took off 6 bases at V and 0 bases at J, with 15 bases between the two ends.

The chain combines TRBV18 with TRBJ1-2; 9 nucleotides align to TRBD1. The germline V gene encodes CDR1 KGHSH and CDR2 LQKENI. This CDR3 spans 15 amino acids. The V and J ends lost 2 bases and 8 bases, in that order; junction bases with no gene match: 9. CDR3 protein: CASSPDPGQGWGYTF. The DNA of the CDR3 is TGTGCCAGCTCACCAGACCCGGGACAGGGTTGGGGCTACACCTTC. The complete variable domain, with remaining parts taken from reference TRBV18 and TRBJ1-2, reads NAGVMQNPRHLVRRRGQEARLRCSPMKGHSHVYWYRQLPEEGLKFMVYLQKENIIDESGMPKERFSAEFPKEGPSILRIQQVVRGDSAAYFCASSPDPGQGWGYTFGSGTRLTVV.

This clone turned up a few times. The V call is TRBV5-6, the J call TRBJ2-7; either TRBD1 or TRBD2 may fit D (5 bases each). Trimming left V 6 bases short and J 0 bases short, with 13 bases between. Germline V gene sequence: CDR1 SGHDT, CDR2 YYEEEE. This CDR3 contains 14 residues. In DNA form, the CDR3 reads TGTGCCAGCACCCATGAGGGGAGCTCCTACGAGCAGTACTTC. Protein sequence: CASTHEGSSYEQYF.

In this sample, this clone turned up a few times. The chain combines TRBV4-2 with TRBJ1-2; TRBD1 matches 7 bases. V lost 1 base and J lost 8; bases outside the gene matches: 4. The CDR3 spans 13 residues. Germline V gene lookup returns CDR1 LGHNA and CDR2 YNFKEQ. The CDR3 here is CASSQGRGGGYTF. DNA for the CDR3: TGTGCCAGCAGCCAAGGGCGAGGGGGCGGCTACACCTTC.

The chain has TRBV6-1 and TRBJ2-5, with D uncertain. This CDR3 has 15 residues. V gave up 0 bases and J gave up 1 base, with 9 bases separating them. In germline, CDR1 is MNHNS, CDR2 SASEGT. The CDR3 DNA is TGTGCCAGCAGTGAAGCCGCCAGCCTCCAAGAGACCCAGTACTTC. This codes for CASSEAASLQETQYF.

The chain recombines TRBV4-1 with TRBJ2-1; a possible D gene is TRBD1 (6 bases). This CDR3 region has 14 residues. Germline CDR1 and CDR2: MGHRA and YSYEKL. The V and J ends lost 4 bases and 1 base respectively, with 8 bases between them. The CDR3 bases are TGCGCCAGCAGCCCACAGGGTTCCTACAATGAGCAGTTCTTC. Translating gives CASSPQGSYNEQFF.

The genes are TRBV4-1 and TRBJ1-2; tentatively, D is TRBD1 (6 bases). Germline V lookup: CDR1 MGHRA, CDR2 YSYEKL. V was clipped by 5 bases and J by 6 bases, with 16 bases between them. The CDR3 totals 14 residues. CDR3 sequence reads: CASSSTGLTNGYTF. In nucleotides, the CDR3 is TGCGCCAGCAGCTCAACAGGGCTAACAAATGGCTACACCTTC.

The chain uses TRBV6-6 and TRBJ1-2; D is unclear. Germline assignment: CDR1 MNHNY and CDR2 SVGAGI (reference sequence). V lost 5 bases and J 8 bases, leaving 15 bases between the germline ends. This CDR3 has 13 residues. The CDR3 region is CASSRDLTWGYTF. The CDR3 nucleotides are TGTGCCAGCAGTCGTGATCTCACCTGGGGCTACACCTTC.

The chain uses TRBV29-1 and TRBJ1-2; D is possibly TRBD1 (5 bases). CDR1 SQVTM and CDR2 ANQGSEA come from the germline V gene. V was shortened by 2 bases and J by 8 bases, with 18 bases between the two germline ends. The CDR3 runs to 14 residues. The CDR3 here is CSVEWEHSQGGYTF. DNA of the CDR3: TGCAGCGTTGAATGGGAACACTCCCAGGGAGGCTACACCTTC. Full variable domain (rest looked up from reference TRBV29-1 and TRBJ1-2): SAVISQKPSRDICQRGTSLTIQCQVDSQVTMMFWYRQQPGQSLTLIATANQGSEATYESGFVIDKFPISRPNLTFSTLTVSNMSPEDSSIYLCSVEWEHSQGGYTFGSGTRLTVV.

In its sample, this clone was seen a few times. This sequence joins TRBV11-2 and TRBJ1-1, with TRBD1 identical over 8 bases. CDR1 and CDR2 (germline): SGHAT, FQNNGV. V gave up 5 bases and J gave up 10 bases; unmatched junction bases: 9. This CDR3 has 13 residues. CDR3 loop: CASSRLGQGRAFF. The CDR3 nucleotides are TGTGCCAGCAGCCGCCTAGGACAGGGTCGAGCTTTCTTT.

The chain joins TRBV2 to TRBJ2-3, with D possibly called TRBD1 or TRBD2 (5 bases each). With 7 bases removed from V and 3 bases from J, the gap between germline ends came to 11 bases. The germline V gene has CDR1 SNHLY and CDR2 FYNNEI. The CDR3 length is 13 residues. The CDR3 coding sequence is TGTGCCAGCATCAGGGAGAGAACAGATACGCAGTATTTT. Translated: CASIRERTDTQYF.

The genes are TRBV7-9 and TRBJ2-1; 9 positions match TRBD1. V was pared by 5 bases and J by 7 bases, with 9 bases of the junction left unmatched. CDR1 and CDR2 from the germline V gene are SEHNR and FQNEAQ (reference sequence). The CDR3 runs to 15 residues. CDR3 bases: TGTGCCAGCAGCCCCCGGGACAGGGTGAGGAATGAGCAGTTCTTC. Protein: CASSPRDRVRNEQFF.

This clone was counted a few times. Other DNA sequences in this specimen translate into the identical CDR3. This sequence joins TRBV2 and TRBJ1-4; D is undetermined. CDR1 and CDR2 from the germline V gene are SNHLY and FYNNEI. The CDR3 totals 11 residues. The V and J ends lost 4 bases and 7 bases respectively, with 4 bases between them. The CDR3 spells CASSGSEKLFF. The CDR3 DNA reads as TGTGCCAGCAGTGGGAGTGAAAAACTGTTTTTT.

For this clone: Other DNA sequences of this sample code for an identical CDR3. This sequence joins TRBV18 and TRBJ2-3; D not resolved. Between the trimmed V and J ends, which lost 3 bases and 1 base, there was a span of 5 bases. There are 13 residues in the CDR3. Germline CDR1 is KGHSH and CDR2 is LQKENI. The CDR3 spells CASSPRGTDTQYF. The DNA of the CDR3 is TGTGCCAGCTCACCCCGAGGCACAGATACGCAGTATTTT. The full variable domain, its missing parts supplied by reference TRBV18 and TRBJ2-3, is NAGVMQNPRHLVRRRGQEARLRCSPMKGHSHVYWYRQLPEEGLKFMVYLQKENIIDESGMPKERFSAEFPKEGPSILRIQQVVRGDSAAYFCASSPRGTDTQYFGPGTRLTVL.

This chain joins TRBV5-6 and TRBJ2-7; 10 positions agree with TRBD1. The germline V gene has CDR1 SGHDT and CDR2 YYEEEE. V trimming: 0 bases; J trimming: 6 bases; junction bases outside the gene matches: 6. The CDR3 is 15 residues long. The CDR3 loop reads CASSLAYRDRGEQYF. The DNA of the CDR3 is TGTGCCAGCAGCTTGGCGTACCGGGACAGGGGCGAGCAGTACTTC.

This clone appeared a single time. V and J are TRBV9 and TRBJ2-7; the match to TRBD2 covers 9 bases. The V and J ends lost 0 bases and 2 bases, in that order; junction bases with no gene match: 9. The CDR3 has 17 residues. Germline V CDR1 and CDR2: SGDLS, YYNGEE. DNA of the CDR3: TGTGCCAGCAGCGTAGGGTTGGCTAGCGGGGTCCCCTACGAGCAGTACTTC. It is translated as CASSVGLASGVPYEQYF.

This chain connects TRBV29-1 to TRBJ1-2; possible D gene TRBD1, 6 bases. V gave up 4 bases and J gave up 10 bases, with 13 bases separating them. The CDR3 totals 11 residues. Germline CDR1 is SQVTM and CDR2 is ANQGSEA. The CDR3 here is CSVGLGAYYTF. Written as DNA, the CDR3 is TGCAGCGTTGGCCTGGGGGCGTACTACACCTTC.

This rearrangement joins TRBV18 to TRBJ1-5; 8 nucleotides agree with TRBD1. V trimming: 2 bases; J trimming: 7 bases; junction bases outside the gene matches: 4. Germline CDR1 and CDR2: KGHSH and LQKENI. The CDR3 has 14 residues. CDR3 region: CASSPETGEQPQHF. For the CDR3, the DNA is TGTGCCAGCTCACCAGAGACAGGGGAACAGCCCCAGCATTTT.

The chain uses TRBV6-1 and TRBJ2-1; 7 nucleotides align to TRBD1. The CDR3 spans 14 residues. J gave up 10 bases and V 3 bases, and 9 bases lay outside the gene matches. Per germline, CDR1 MNHNS and CDR2 SASEGT. The CDR3 sequence is CASSDRHRGREQFF. CDR3 nucleotides: TGTGCCAGCAGTGACCGTCACAGGGGCCGGGAGCAGTTCTTC.

This clone showed up just a few times. The rearrangement uses TRBV12-5 and TRBJ1-1; 7 bases are shared with TRBD1. This CDR3 is 15 amino acids long. V was pared by 5 bases and J by 1 base, with 7 bases of the junction left unmatched. Germline loops: CDR1 LGHNT, CDR2 FRNRAP. The CDR3 DNA reads TGTGCTAGTGGTCGGACAGGCCTTGGGAACACTGAAGCTTTCTTT. This gives the protein CASGRTGLGNTEAFF.

About this clone itself: It is likely a read error: a sequence one base away is far more abundant. The rearrangement joins TRBV5-6 to TRBJ2-1, with no clear D. The CDR3 contains 12 residues. Trimming removed 2 bases from V and 8 bases from J, with 8 bases in between. Per the germline V gene, CDR1 is SGHDT and CDR2 is YYEEEE. The CDR3 sequence is CASSFTRDEQFF. CDR3 bases: TGTGCCAGCAGCTTTACAAGGGATGAGCAGTTCTTC. Full variable domain (remainder filled in from reference TRBV5-6 and TRBJ2-1): DAGVTQSPTHLIKTRGQQVTLRCSPKSGHDTVSWYQQALGQGPQFIFQYYEEEERQRGNFPDRFSGHQFPNYSSELNVNALLLGDSALYLCASSFTRDEQFFGPGTRLTVL.

This chain uses TRBV7-9 with TRBJ2-1; D gene uncertain. Trimming took 1 base from V and 8 from J, leaving 9 bases between them. The germline gives CDR1 SEHNR, CDR2 FQNEAQ (reference sequence). The CDR3 spans 13 residues. DNA of the CDR3: TGTGCCAGCAGCTTAGGCCGGAGCTATGAGCAGTTCTTC. It encodes CASSLGRSYEQFF.

This sequence joins TRBV6-1 and TRBJ1-5; possibly TRBD1 for D (5 bases). This CDR3 has 14 amino acids. Per germline, CDR1 MNHNS and CDR2 SASEGT. V lost 1 base and J lost 6, with 10 bases in between. For the CDR3, the DNA is TGTGCCAGCAGTGAAGTGGGGCAGGGTCAGCCCCAGCATTTT. It yields the protein CASSEVGQGQPQHF.

The chain is built from TRBV6-4 and TRBJ1-1; D unclear. The CDR3 totals 13 residues. CDR1 MRHNA and CDR2 SNTAGT come from the germline V gene. V shed 4 bases and J shed 1 base, with 7 bases lying between them. CDR3 DNA: TGTGCCAGCAGTGTAGGAAAGAACACTGAAGCTTTCTTT. Its protein is CASSVGKNTEAFF.

With regard to this clone: A junction end diverges from the germline sequence, so it may reflect a read error. This chain joins TRBV7-2 and TRBJ2-7; 7 nucleotides align to TRBD2. The germline V gene encodes CDR1 SGHTA and CDR2 FQGNSA. This CDR3 spans 16 amino acids. The CDR3 coding sequence is TGTGCCAGCAGCCTAGCTTCGGGCGGGGGACCCTACGAGCAGTACTTC. Translating gives CASSLASGGGPYEQYF. The whole variable domain, filled in from reference TRBV7-2 and TRBJ2-7, reads GAGVSQSPSNKVTEKGKDVELRCDPISGHTALYWYRQSLGQGLEFLIYFQGNSAPDKSGLPSDRFSAERTGGSVSTLTIQRTQQEDSAVYLCASSLASGGGPYEQYFGPGTRLTVT.